This T cell receptor (beta chain) was captured by sequencing in a study of cytomegalovirus exposure and HLA in healthy donors. Turning to the study itself: In an earlier analysis, 95 million to 130 million unique TCR beta sequences were found from 150 million to 200 million T cells. Whole-study results and caveats: Upon later analysis, HLA-associated TCR beta chains proved more clonally expanded than other, equally common chains.

The PCR made use of 60 Vbeta and 13 Jbeta primers. Data came from immunoSEQ multiplex PCR; TCRdb stores just in-frame clones and leaves some out. Among 130,000 or so clones listed, 61% were seen once. Germline V lookup: CDR1 LNHDA, CDR2 SQIVND (reference sequence). Trimming pared 4 bases from V and 4 bases from J, leaving 13 bases between. This CDR3 is 15 amino acids long. This clone was detected only once. Its antigen is not identified. The V and J genes are TRBV19 and TRBJ1-4; D is ambiguous. The clonotype was recovered from a male donor in good health and CMV-seronegative. Sequenced sample: PBMCs. DNA of the CDR3: TGTGCCAGTAGTACCCCCCGCAGTGGTAATGAAAAACTGTTTTTT. It yields the protein CASSTPRSGNEKLFF.